This TCR beta chain was identified during a study of cytomegalovirus exposure and HLA in healthy donors. CDR1 SGHTA and CDR2 FQGTGA come from the germline V gene. Unmatched junction bases numbered 5, after V lost 2 bases and J lost 10 bases. The CDR3 is 13 amino acids. The study ran its PCR with 60 Vbeta and 13 Jbeta primers. The assay was immunoSEQ multiplex PCR, and TCRdb's table has in-frame clones only and misses some. This table has over 150,000 clones, 65% to 85% appearing once. Healthy bone marrow donors made up the donors. The sample taken for sequencing was PBMCs. The receptor comes from a woman in her fifties or sixties in good health and CMV-seropositive. This sequence joins TRBV7-3 and TRBJ2-3; TRBD2 agrees at 8 bases. CDR3 DNA sequence: TGTGCCAGCAGCTTAGGGAATAGCGGGGCGCAGTATTTT. Translating it yields CASSLGNSGAQYF.